The rows below give T cell receptor beta chains drawn from one sample of a study of T cells after posttransplantation cyclophosphamide. Produced via immunoSEQ multiplex PCR; TCRdb's table is partial and in-frame only. The specimen has 25,000 to 35,000 clones, none found just once. Sequencing used PBMCs. The receptors stem from a young woman in good health and a related stem cell transplant donor. Both conserved end residues are part of each CDR3. Each record gives: V gene, clone size, D gene, J gene, CDR3 DNA, CDR3 protein. The D gene is left open where the match is weak. Clone size is stated in some rows and not others, as once, few, many or a class when expanded.

V: TRBV11-2
size: many
D: .
J: TRBJ1-6
DNA: TGTGCCAGCAGCTTTTCAGGGGACAATTCACCCCTCCACTTT
CDR3: CASSFSGDNSPLHF

V: TRBV7-3
size: many
D: TRBD1
J: TRBJ1-1
DNA: TGTGCCAGCAGCCTAAGAGGGGGCGAAAGCCTAACTGAAGCTTTCTTT
CDR3: CASSLRGGESLTEAFF

V: TRBV30
size: few
D: TRBD2
J: TRBJ2-1
DNA: TGTGCCTGGAGTGTAGGACTAGAGATCTCCAATGAGCAGTTCTTC
CDR3: CAWSVGLEISNEQFF

V: TRBV28
size: many
D: TRBD1
J: TRBJ1-2
DNA: TGTGCCAGCAGAGGGGGCAGGGAAGTTGATGGCTACACCTTC
CDR3: CASRGGREVDGYTF

V: TRBV28
size: many
D: TRBD1
J: TRBJ1-6
DNA: TGTGCCAGCAGGAAAGGGGACAGGGGGTATTCACCCCTCCACTTT
CDR3: CASRKGDRGYSPLHF

V: TRBV30
size: few
D: .
J: TRBJ2-2
DNA: TGTGCCTGGAGCGTCGGTCCTCCGGGCACCGGGGAGCTGTTTTTT
CDR3: CAWSVGPPGTGELFF

V: TRBV7-2
size: .
D: .
J: TRBJ2-5
DNA: TGTGCCAGCAGCTTAGCGGGGGGGGCCGCGCCACAGTACTTC
CDR3: CASSLAGGAAPQYF

V: TRBV18
size: many
D: TRBD2
J: TRBJ2-7
DNA: TGTGCCAGCTCACCATACCCTAGACTAGCGGGGACCTACGAGCAGTACTTC
CDR3: CASSPYPRLAGTYEQYF

V: TRBV7-9
size: many
D: .
J: TRBJ1-2
DNA: TGTGCCAGCAGCTGGGGGGAAGGCTATGGCTACACCTTC
CDR3: CASSWGEGYGYTF

V: TRBV5-8
size: many
D: .
J: TRBJ2-7
DNA: TGTGCCAGCAGCTTGGACAGGTCCTACGAGCAGTACTTC
CDR3: CASSLDRSYEQYF

V: TRBV29-1
size: many
D: .
J: TRBJ1-1
DNA: TGCAGCGTTGTTGAGGACAGTGTCATGAACACTGAAGCTTTCTTT
CDR3: CSVVEDSVMNTEAFF

V: TRBV19
size: many
D: .
J: TRBJ1-2
DNA: TGTGCCAGTACCCAGGGGAGAGGCTATGGCTACACCTTC
CDR3: CASTQGRGYGYTF

V: TRBV30
size: .
D: TRBD1
J: TRBJ1-6
DNA: TGTGCCTGGATGGGGACAGGGGGCGTACCCCTCCACTTT
CDR3: CAWMGTGGVPLHF

V: TRBV4-1
size: many
D: TRBD1
J: TRBJ1-2
DNA: TGCGCCAGCAGCGAATCACAGGGGGCGGTCAGCTATGGCTACACCTTC
CDR3: CASSESQGAVSYGYTF

V: TRBV9
size: many
D: .
J: TRBJ1-2
DNA: TGTGCCAGCTCCGCGGGCGGGATCTATGGCTACACCTTC
CDR3: CASSAGGIYGYTF

V: TRBV30
size: many
D: .
J: TRBJ1-1
DNA: TGTGCCTGGAGTGTAATCTCGACGAGGAGAAGGGCTGAAGCTTTCTTT
CDR3: CAWSVISTRRRAEAFF

V: TRBV4-3
size: few
D: .
J: TRBJ2-5
DNA: TGCGCCAGCAGTAAAGAGGCGGAAGAGACCCAGTACTTC
CDR3: CASSKEAEETQYF

V: TRBV28
size: many
D: TRBD1
J: TRBJ1-1
DNA: TGTGCCAGCAGTCCCCGACAGGGGGCAGCTCTAGCTTTCTTT
CDR3: CASSPRQGAALAFF

V: TRBV19
size: many
D: .
J: TRBJ1-2
DNA: TGTGCCAGTAGTGTCCAGGGTCTAACTAACTATGGCTACACCTTC
CDR3: CASSVQGLTNYGYTF

V: TRBV12-3/TRBV12-4
size: many
D: TRBD2
J: TRBJ2-1
DNA: TGTGCCAGCAGCCCTAGCGGCGGTGACGATGAGCAGTTCTTC
CDR3: CASSPSGGDDEQFF

V: TRBV12-3/TRBV12-4
size: few
D: .
J: TRBJ1-1
DNA: TGTGCCAGCAGTCCCGGGGTTATGAACACTGAAGCTTTCTTT
CDR3: CASSPGVMNTEAFF

V: TRBV27
size: many
D: .
J: TRBJ1-5
DNA: TGTGCCAGCAGTTTAATTGCAGATAGCAATCAGCCCCAGCATTTT
CDR3: CASSLIADSNQPQHF

V: TRBV6-5
size: many
D: TRBD1
J: TRBJ1-4
DNA: TGTGCCAGCAGTCACAGGGGGCAGGGTGAAAAACTGTTTTTT
CDR3: CASSHRGQGEKLFF

V: TRBV5-1
size: many
D: .
J: TRBJ1-1
DNA: TGCGCCAGCAGCCCGGGGGGCACGATGAACACTGAAGCTTTCTTT
CDR3: CASSPGGTMNTEAFF